Each of the 6 T cell receptor beta chains below was sequenced from the same sample in a study of Graves' ophthalmopathy and Graves' hyperthyroidism. From RNA, the CDR3 regions of TCR beta chains were amplified and sequenced. HTBI primers primed a first-round RT-PCR, and a second-round multiplex PCR followed. Via MiXCR, TCRdb re-called the multiplex PCR reads, giving one row per CDR3 protein. Counted here are about 500,000 distinct CDR3 sequences, about 35% occurring once; the ten biggest clones make up about 4%. Sequences were obtained from peripheral blood or thyroid tissue (not recorded which). These receptors were collected from an adult man with Graves' hyperthyroidism.

This rearrangement joins TRBV29-1 to TRBJ2-7, with D possibly being TRBD1 (5 bases). The germline V gene has CDR1 SQVTM and CDR2 ANQGSEA. V gave up 7 bases and J gave up 3 bases, with 13 bases separating them. The CDR3 runs 12 residues. The CDR3 DNA is TGCAGCGCCAGAGACAGCAACTACGAGCAGTACTTC. Translated, it gives CSARDSNYEQYF.

This clonotype was recorded at least ten times. V is TRBV29-1 and J is TRBJ1-5, with D unclear. Trimming removed 3 bases at V and 6 bases at J, with 12 bases between. The CDR3 is made up of 13 amino acids. The germline V gene has CDR1 SQVTM and CDR2 ANQGSEA. CDR3 in amino acids: CSVELGEGQPQHF. CDR3 bases: TGCAGCGTTGAGCTTGGGGAGGGTCAGCCCCAGCATTTT.

This clonotype was picked up many times. The CDR3 region is CSARESGALGAFF. Here the CDR3 DNA reads TGCAGTGCTAGAGAGTCCGGGGCCCTGGGTGCTTTCTTT. The chain recombines TRBV20-1 with TRBJ1-1, with D perhaps matching TRBD1 (5 bases). V was clipped by 0 bases and J by 11 bases, with 16 bases between them. Germline-derived CDR1 and CDR2 are DFQATT and SNEGSKA (reference sequence). CDR3 size: 13 residues.

As concerns this clonotype: A much bigger clone sits one base away, suggesting this may be a read error. The chain couples TRBV7-6 to TRBJ2-2; D may match TRBD1 or TRBD2 (5 bases each). The CDR3 loop spans 17 amino acids. Germline V gene sequence: CDR1 SGHVS, CDR2 FNYEAQ. The CDR3 sequence: CASSLGLNPADTRELFF. The CDR3 DNA reads TGTGCCAGCAGCTTGGGGCTCAACCCAGCGGACACCAGGGAGCTGTTTTTT.

At least ten counts were recorded for this clonotype. V gene TRBV5-1 combines with J gene TRBJ2-2; D gene uncertain. This CDR3 has 15 residues. Deletions cut 4 bases from V and 4 bases from J, with 14 bases between. Germline CDR1 is SGHRS and CDR2 is YFSETQ. In nucleotides, the CDR3 is TGCGCCAGCAGCGTTGGGCAATCCGGCACCGGGGAGCTGTTTTTT. Translation: CASSVGQSGTGELFF.

This clonotype was detected ten times or more. The chain recombines TRBV7-3 with TRBJ1-1; D gene ambiguous. The ends were cut back, 6 bases at V and 2 bases at J, with 10 bases in the middle. The CDR3 has 13 amino acids. Germline values: CDR1 SGHTA, CDR2 FQGTGA. For the CDR3, the DNA is TGTGCCAGCAGTTATCAGCTAAACACTGAAGCTTTCTTT. It encodes CASSYQLNTEAFF.